The rows below give T cell receptor beta chains drawn from one sample of a study of blood T cell repertoires in COVID-19. The assay was immunoSEQ multiplex PCR, and TCRdb's table has in-frame clones only and misses some. Found here are about 190,000 clones, roughly 86% of them singletons; the top ten hold 5% to 6.5%. Material for sequencing was peripheral blood. The origin of the receptors is a woman between 65 and 79 years old with active or convalescent COVID-19. Each CDR3 is given with its conserved first and last residue. A D gene is named only where the DNA matches it firmly. Part of the rows lack a size; the others show once, few, many or a class for expanded clones.

v_gene: TRBV2; d_gene: TRBD2; abundance: NA; j_gene: TRBJ2-7; CDR3aa: CASTALAGGYEQYF; CDR3nt: TGTGCCAGCACTGCCCTAGCGGGAGGGTACGAGCAGTACTTC
v_gene: TRBV6-6; d_gene: TRBD2; abundance: few; j_gene: TRBJ2-7; CDR3aa: CASSYNSIGLAGSRAYEQYF; CDR3nt: TGTGCCAGCAGCTATAACTCCATCGGACTAGCGGGATCCCGGGCCTACGAGCAGTACTTC
v_gene: TRBV20-1; d_gene: NA; abundance: NA; j_gene: TRBJ2-5; CDR3aa: CSARAKETQYF; CDR3nt: TGCAGTGCTAGAGCTAAGGAGACCCAGTACTTC
v_gene: TRBV6-5; d_gene: NA; abundance: NA; j_gene: TRBJ1-1; CDR3aa: CASSYEVAPNTEAFF; CDR3nt: TGTGCCAGCAGTTATGAGGTAGCCCCGAACACTGAAGCTTTCTTT
v_gene: TRBV28; d_gene: TRBD1; abundance: NA; j_gene: TRBJ1-6; CDR3aa: CASRPNRGGNSPLHF; CDR3nt: TGTGCCAGCAGACCTAACAGGGGGGGTAATTCACCCCTCCACTTT
v_gene: TRBV30; d_gene: NA; abundance: once; j_gene: TRBJ2-5; CDR3aa: CAWSEQPQETQYF; CDR3nt: TGTGCCTGGAGCGAACAGCCGCAAGAGACCCAGTACTTC
v_gene: TRBV28; d_gene: TRBD1; abundance: NA; j_gene: TRBJ1-2; CDR3aa: CASSSAPGGYGYTF; CDR3nt: TGTGCCAGCAGTTCAGCCCCAGGGGGCTATGGCTACACCTTC
v_gene: TRBV2; d_gene: TRBD1; abundance: NA; j_gene: TRBJ1-1; CDR3aa: CASSGQGYTEAFF; CDR3nt: TGTGCCAGCAGTGGACAGGGGTACACTGAAGCTTTCTTT
v_gene: TRBV5-1; d_gene: TRBD1; abundance: few; j_gene: TRBJ2-7; CDR3aa: CASSSNPRGMSSYEQYF; CDR3nt: TGCGCCAGCAGCTCGAACCCCAGGGGGATGAGCTCCTACGAGCAGTACTTC
v_gene: TRBV9; d_gene: TRBD1; abundance: NA; j_gene: TRBJ2-2; CDR3aa: CASSSGQGNTGELFF; CDR3nt: TGTGCCAGCAGCAGTGGACAGGGAAACACCGGGGAGCTGTTTTTT
v_gene: TRBV29-1; d_gene: NA; abundance: NA; j_gene: TRBJ2-1; CDR3aa: CSGDGGGNEQFF; CDR3nt: TGCAGCGGTGACGGGGGAGGCAATGAGCAGTTCTTC
v_gene: TRBV28; d_gene: NA; abundance: NA; j_gene: TRBJ2-7; CDR3aa: CASSLTPGYEQYF; CDR3nt: TGTGCCAGCAGTTTAACTCCAGGCTACGAGCAGTACTTC
v_gene: TRBV7-9; d_gene: TRBD2; abundance: NA; j_gene: TRBJ2-3; CDR3aa: CASSGHGLAGGSTDTQYF; CDR3nt: TGTGCCAGCAGCGGACATGGGCTAGCGGGAGGTAGCACAGATACGCAGTATTTT
v_gene: TRBV3-1/TRBV3-2; d_gene: NA; abundance: NA; j_gene: TRBJ2-7; CDR3aa: CASSQSYGGEQYF; CDR3nt: TGTGCCAGCAGCCAATCTTACGGCGGCGAGCAGTACTTC
v_gene: TRBV7-2; d_gene: NA; abundance: NA; j_gene: TRBJ2-1; CDR3aa: CASSLAGGLYNEQFF; CDR3nt: TGTGCCAGCAGCTTAGCGGGAGGCCTTTACAATGAGCAGTTCTTC
v_gene: TRBV7-9; d_gene: NA; abundance: NA; j_gene: TRBJ2-7; CDR3aa: CASSQGAGDVEQYF; CDR3nt: TGTGCCAGCAGCCAGGGGGCGGGGGATGTCGAGCAGTACTTC
v_gene: TRBV10-1; d_gene: TRBD1; abundance: NA; j_gene: TRBJ2-7; CDR3aa: CASSPGQPSHEQYF; CDR3nt: TGCGCCAGCAGTCCGGGACAGCCCTCCCACGAGCAGTACTTC
v_gene: TRBV13; d_gene: NA; abundance: once; j_gene: TRBJ2-5; CDR3aa: CASSLGTGRVETQYF; CDR3nt: TGTGCCAGCAGCTTAGGGACAGGAAGAGTAGAGACCCAGTACTTC
v_gene: TRBV5-1; d_gene: NA; abundance: NA; j_gene: TRBJ2-3; CDR3aa: CASSLQSISTDTQYF; CDR3nt: TGCGCCAGCAGCTTACAGTCTATTAGCACAGATACGCAGTATTTT
v_gene: TRBV12-5; d_gene: TRBD1; abundance: few; j_gene: TRBJ1-1; CDR3aa: CASGLRLGQPNTEAFF; CDR3nt: TGTGCTAGTGGTTTGCGTTTGGGACAGCCGAACACTGAAGCTTTCTTT
v_gene: TRBV2; d_gene: NA; abundance: NA; j_gene: TRBJ2-1; CDR3aa: CASSPLYGQYEQFF; CDR3nt: TGTGCCAGCAGTCCCTTATATGGACAGTATGAGCAGTTCTTC
v_gene: TRBV5-6; d_gene: NA; abundance: NA; j_gene: TRBJ1-2; CDR3aa: CASSLITGFNYGYTF; CDR3nt: TGTGCCAGCAGCTTAATAACAGGCTTTAACTATGGCTACACCTTC
v_gene: TRBV6-2/TRBV6-3; d_gene: TRBD2; abundance: NA; j_gene: TRBJ2-3; CDR3aa: CASSYVAGGRRDTDTQYF; CDR3nt: TGTGCCAGCAGTTATGTAGCGGGAGGGCGTCGAGACACAGATACGCAGTATTTT
v_gene: TRBV3-1/TRBV3-2; d_gene: TRBD1; abundance: NA; j_gene: TRBJ1-1; CDR3aa: CASSRRGQGGLPFF; CDR3nt: TGTGCCAGCAGCCGCCGAGGACAGGGAGGTTTGCCTTTCTTT
v_gene: TRBV5-1; d_gene: TRBD2; abundance: NA; j_gene: TRBJ2-2; CDR3aa: CASSFLAGGTGELFF; CDR3nt: TGCGCCAGCAGCTTTTTAGCGGGAGGCACCGGGGAGCTGTTTTTT
v_gene: TRBV10-3; d_gene: TRBD1; abundance: NA; j_gene: TRBJ2-7; CDR3aa: CAIRGPGQGTYEQYF; CDR3nt: TGTGCCATCCGGGGGCCGGGACAGGGGACCTACGAGCAGTACTTC
v_gene: TRBV12-3/TRBV12-4; d_gene: NA; abundance: NA; j_gene: TRBJ2-7; CDR3aa: CASSSDRSYEQYF; CDR3nt: TGTGCCAGCAGCTCGGACAGAAGCTACGAGCAGTACTTC
v_gene: TRBV29-1; d_gene: NA; abundance: NA; j_gene: TRBJ2-2; CDR3aa: CSVSGTPLTGELFF; CDR3nt: TGCAGCGTTTCCGGGACTCCACTCACCGGGGAGCTGTTTTTT
v_gene: TRBV6-5; d_gene: NA; abundance: NA; j_gene: TRBJ2-2; CDR3aa: CASSYSNRHTGELFF; CDR3nt: TGTGCCAGCAGTTACTCGAACAGGCACACCGGGGAGCTGTTTTTT
v_gene: TRBV28; d_gene: NA; abundance: NA; j_gene: TRBJ1-1; CDR3aa: CASSPLGGASGAEAFF; CDR3nt: TGTGCCAGCAGTCCCCTGGGGGGGGCGAGCGGCGCTGAAGCTTTCTTT
v_gene: TRBV3-1/TRBV3-2; d_gene: TRBD2; abundance: NA; j_gene: TRBJ2-3; CDR3aa: CASSERGETDTQYF; CDR3nt: TGTGCCAGCTCTGAGCGGGGGGAGACAGATACGCAGTATTTT
v_gene: TRBV19; d_gene: TRBD2; abundance: NA; j_gene: TRBJ2-5; CDR3aa: CASQLAGGPQETQYF; CDR3nt: TGTGCCAGTCAACTAGCGGGAGGCCCGCAAGAGACCCAGTACTTC
v_gene: TRBV5-1; d_gene: TRBD1; abundance: NA; j_gene: TRBJ1-1; CDR3aa: CASSARQGGNTEAFF; CDR3nt: TGCGCCAGCAGCGCACGACAGGGAGGCAACACTGAAGCTTTCTTT
v_gene: TRBV7-3; d_gene: TRBD2; abundance: NA; j_gene: TRBJ2-5; CDR3aa: CASSPSGSGETQYF; CDR3nt: TGTGCCAGCAGCCCAAGCGGGAGTGGGGAGACCCAGTACTTC
v_gene: TRBV2; d_gene: NA; abundance: NA; j_gene: TRBJ1-5; CDR3aa: CASSVAREWGPQHF; CDR3nt: TGTGCCAGCAGTGTGGCCAGGGAATGGGGGCCCCAGCATTTT
v_gene: TRBV3-1/TRBV3-2; d_gene: NA; abundance: NA; j_gene: TRBJ2-2; CDR3aa: CASSPKGATGELFF; CDR3nt: TGTGCCAGCAGCCCAAAAGGGGCCACCGGGGAGCTGTTTTTT
v_gene: TRBV9; d_gene: TRBD2; abundance: NA; j_gene: TRBJ2-1; CDR3aa: CASSATGTSGIDEQFF; CDR3nt: TGTGCCAGCAGCGCAACCGGGACTAGCGGGATCGATGAGCAGTTCTTC